This TCR beta chain was recorded in a study of graft-versus-host responses after intestinal transplantation. Overall study: Every transplant recipient was induced with anti-thymocyte globulin, then maintained on tacrolimus and steroids for about 3 years.

The method was immunoSEQ multiplex PCR; TCRdb's version includes in-frame clones alone and lacks a portion of them. Of about 120,000 clones in the sample, around nine tenths were seen once. A remark on this clone: Its antigen is unidentified.

Findings and limits, study-wide: Present in recipient marrow, GvH clones included some that appeared first in ileum or blood. Allograft clonal ratios (graft-versus-host to host-versus-graft) were high in patients who had graft-donor T cell macrochimerism.

The CDR3 loop spans 15 amino acids. V was pared by 5 bases and J by 6 bases, with 17 bases between. In germline, CDR1 is LNHDA, CDR2 SQIVND (reference sequence). This specimen consisted of unstimulated CD4+ T cells sorted from spleen or lymph node cells, obtained before intestinal transplant. The rearrangement links TRBV19 to TRBJ1-5; a possible D gene is TRBD1 (5 bases). The TCR was taken from a human donor who received an intestinal transplant. The CDR3 region is CASSSSRVGGQPQHF. In DNA form, the CDR3 reads TGTGCCAGTAGTTCCTCGAGAGTGGGGGGTCAGCCCCAGCATTTT.